The T cell receptor (beta chain) described here comes from a study of early T cells in non-severe SARS-CoV-2 infection. V lost 5 bases and J 4 bases, leaving 11 bases between the germline ends. CDR3 length equals 13 residues. In germline, CDR1 is MNHEY, CDR2 SMNVEV (reference sequence). This clonotype was seen ten or more times. Its matching antigen is unknown. Overall study findings and caveats: Anti-spike CD8 specificities were favored by VDJdb matching, whose results missed private and CD4 specificities.

Using its own MiXCR run on the 5' RACE reads, TCRdb lists one record per CDR3 protein. The sample consists of under 85,000 distinct CDR3 sequences, around a tenth of them appearing once. This receptor was obtained from an adult who was a healthcare worker with PCR-confirmed SARS-CoV-2 infection or an uninfected control (not recorded which). The chain couples TRBV27 to TRBJ1-2; D is uncertain. The specimen was whole blood. CDR3 in DNA: TGTGCCAGCAGTCCCCGGTCAGGCTATGGCTACACCTTC. It codes for CASSPRSGYGYTF.